Below, 14 T cell receptor beta chains from the same sample are listed, as sequenced in a study of vaccination effects on CD4 cells after COVID-19. These TCRs are of unknown antigen specificity. Prior to sequencing, the ViraFEST assay stimulated PBMC with viral peptide pools, which expanded the antigen-specific CD4+ T cells. The authors isolated CD4+ T cells after roughly 10 days of culture. Vaccinated participants had no history of SARS-CoV-2 infection and tested negative for nucleocapsid antibodies. The assay was immunoSEQ multiplex PCR, and TCRdb's table has in-frame clones only and misses some. This sample has about 70,000 clones; about 80% occur once, and the top ten carry 12%. Here the sequenced sample was CD4+ T cells from PBMCs cultured with SARS-CoV-2 spike peptides, taken before COVID-19 vaccination. Every receptor here comes from a human donor who received a COVID-19 vaccine.

The chain recombines TRBV6-6 with TRBJ2-1; 8 bases map to TRBD1. CDR3 size: 16 residues. The V gene's germline CDR1 is MNHNY and CDR2 SVGAGI (reference sequence). V was clipped by 0 bases and J by 7 bases; unmatched bases: 8. The CDR3 sequence is CASSYSRQGARNEQFF. The CDR3 coding sequence is TGTGCCAGCAGTTACTCGCGTCAGGGGGCTAGGAATGAGCAGTTCTTC.

V and J are TRBV6-5 and TRBJ1-2; 7 nucleotides match TRBD1. Trimming took 0 bases from V and 7 from J; bases not matched to a gene: 5. CDR1 MNHEY and CDR2 SVGAGI come from the germline V gene. The CDR3 extends over 14 amino acids. CDR3 DNA sequence: TGTGCCAGCAGTTACTCGACAGGGCGGGGTGGCTACACCTTC. It is translated as CASSYSTGRGGYTF.

The chain has TRBV7-2 and TRBJ1-5; no clear D. Trimming took off 3 bases at V and 5 bases at J, with 8 bases between the two ends. This CDR3 spans 13 amino acids. Germline CDR1 reads SGHTA; CDR2 reads FQGNSA. CDR3 region: CASSLSGYQPQHF. As DNA, the CDR3 is TGTGCCAGCAGCTTGTCGGGTTATCAGCCCCAGCATTTT.

This clone was seen ten or more times. The rearrangement joins TRBV4-1 to TRBJ2-7, with D tentatively TRBD1 or TRBD2 (5 bases each). V was shortened by 3 bases and J by 3 bases, with 12 bases between the two germline ends. The V gene's germline CDR1 is MGHRA and CDR2 YSYEKL. The CDR3 consists of 14 residues. The CDR3 bases are TGCGCCAGCAGCCACCCGGGGCAGGTCTACGAGCAGTACGTC. It specifies CASSHPGQVYEQYV.

The gene calls are TRBV18 and TRBJ1-2; D may be TRBD1 (6 bases). Germline V gives CDR1 KGHSH, CDR2 LQKENI. V lost 2 bases and J 4 bases, leaving 14 bases between the germline ends. The CDR3 has 15 residues. CDR3 amino acids: CASSPKPGESYGYTF. The CDR3 DNA sequence: TGTGCCAGCTCACCAAAGCCAGGGGAATCCTATGGCTACACCTTC.

In this sample, this clone turned up a few times. CDR3 amino acids: CASSLWTVNTEAFF. The CDR3 DNA is TGTGCCAGCAGCTTATGGACAGTGAACACTGAAGCTTTCTTT. The chain carries TRBV11-2 and TRBJ1-1; possible D gene TRBD1, 6 bases. This CDR3 comprises 14 residues. V dropped 2 bases and J dropped 0 bases, with 7 bases sitting between them. Germline loops: CDR1 SGHAT, CDR2 FQNNGV.

The chain has TRBV7-2 and TRBJ2-2, with unresolved D. CDR1 and CDR2 (germline): SGHTA, FQGNSA. Trimming pared 5 bases from V and 5 bases from J, leaving 6 bases between. This CDR3 comprises 12 residues. The CDR3 DNA follows: TGTGCCAGCAGCGCAGGTACCGGGGAGCTGTTTTTT. Translated: CASSAGTGELFF.

The CDR3 nucleotides are TGTGCCAGCTCGGGACAAGGGGGATACCAAGAGACCCAGTACTTC. This gives the protein CASSGQGGYQETQYF. The chain employs TRBV5-8 and TRBJ2-5, with TRBD1 as a possible D gene (6 bases). This CDR3 is built from 15 residues. Germline lookup yields CDR1 SGHTS and CDR2 YDEGEE. The V and J ends lost 7 bases and 0 bases respectively, with 16 bases between them.

This rearrangement joins TRBV30 to TRBJ2-1, with unresolved D. Trimming stripped 3 bases from V and 9 bases from J, with 9 bases between. Germline assignment: CDR1 GTSNPN and CDR2 SVGIG (reference sequence). The CDR3 sequence is 11 residues long. The CDR3 region is CAWSRIGEQFF. DNA of the CDR3: TGTGCCTGGAGCAGGATCGGTGAGCAGTTCTTC.

The chain is built from TRBV19 and TRBJ1-5, with 10 bases fitting TRBD1. The V segment lost 4 bases and the J segment 7 bases; nucleotides outside the gene matches: 13. This CDR3 is built from 17 residues. From germline, CDR1 is LNHDA and CDR2 SQIVND (reference sequence). For the CDR3, the DNA is TGTGCCAGTAGTAAGGGACAGGGGTCCGATATGGTCCAGCCCCAGCATTTT. Translated, it gives CASSKGQGSDMVQPQHF. The full variable domain, completed using reference TRBV19 and TRBJ1-5, is DGGITQSPKYLFRKEGQNVTLSCEQNLNHDAMYWYRQDPGQGLRLIYYSQIVNDFQKGDIAEGYSVSREKKESFPLTVTSAQKNPTAFYLCASSKGQGSDMVQPQHFGDGTRLSIL.

The chain joins TRBV10-1 to TRBJ2-3, with 9 bases matching TRBD1. V trimming: 3 bases; J trimming: 4 bases; junction bases outside the gene matches: 5. This CDR3 region has 15 residues. Germline V gives CDR1 WNHNN, CDR2 SYGVQD (reference sequence). The CDR3 DNA is TGCGCCAGCAGTGACCGGACAGGGGCGGCAGATACGCAGTATTTT. Protein: CASSDRTGAADTQYF.

The rearrangement links TRBV19 to TRBJ1-5; 7 nucleotides line up with TRBD1. After removal of 0 bases from V and 7 bases from J, the junction contained 3 bases not matched to a gene. This CDR3 is 14 amino acids long. Germline CDR1 LNHDA, CDR2 SQIVND (reference sequence). In nucleotides, the CDR3 is TGTGCCAGTAGTATAGACAGGGGGACCCAGCCCCAGCATTTT. This sequence encodes CASSIDRGTQPQHF.

This chain links TRBV18 with TRBJ2-1, with unresolved D. Germline V gene lookup returns CDR1 KGHSH and CDR2 LQKENI. V lost 1 base, J lost 9 bases, and 16 bases lay in between. The CDR3 totals 15 residues. The CDR3: CASSPLGDSGAEQFF. The CDR3 nucleotides are TGTGCCAGCTCACCACTTGGGGATAGTGGTGCTGAGCAGTTCTTC.

The chain joins TRBV5-1 to TRBJ1-1, with TRBD1 identical over 7 bases. V lost 3 bases and J lost 2; bases outside the gene matches: 4. This CDR3 contains 14 residues. CDR1 and CDR2 from the germline V gene are SGHRS and YFSETQ. The CDR3 DNA follows: TGCGCCAGCAGCTCTGACAGGGTAAACACTGAAGCTTTCTTT. Amino acids: CASSSDRVNTEAFF.